This TCR beta chain was identified during a study of T-cell reconstitution after alpha-beta-depleted transplantation in children. Study results and limitations: The origin of high day-60 TCRbeta diversity in some patients lay in surviving recipient T cells and thymic progenitors. Hyperexpanded clones declined; after one year, newly produced T cells mostly supplied diversity. As was reported, about two months after transplant, alpha-beta T cells came from several hundred expanded graft clones.

Note on this clonotype: Its specificity is unknown.

Using unique molecular identifiers, the investigators prepared the TCRbeta library. TCRdb re-called the PCR reads with MiXCR, one entry per CDR3 protein. Seen here are 700,000 to 950,000 distinct CDR3 sequences, roughly 15% observed once, and the top ten hold just under 5%. The CDR3 consists of 13 residues. J lost 4 bases, V lost 4 bases, and 4 bases had no gene match. Germline V gives CDR1 SGHRS, CDR2 YFSETQ. The specimen was PBMCs, mostly from graft donor cells, collected 360 days after TCRalphabeta/CD19-depleted stem cell transplant. The receptor was derived from a male patient between 5 and 17 years old who had a stem cell transplant for acute lymphoblastic leukemia, so the T cells may come from the graft donor. The chain links TRBV5-1 to TRBJ1-2; 7 bases fit TRBD1. The CDR3 DNA follows: TGCGCCAGCAGCCGGACAGGAATCTATGGCTACACCTTC. It encodes CASSRTGIYGYTF.